Listed below are T cell receptor beta chains from one sample, sequenced in a study of T cells in Graves' hyperthyroidism and ophthalmopathy. TCRdb re-analysed the multiplex PCR reads in MiXCR, keeping a single row per CDR3 protein. The sample lists 300,000 to 400,000 distinct CDR3 sequences, about a fifth occurring once. Source material: blood. Every receptor here comes from a man aged 18 to 30 with Graves' ophthalmopathy. Both conserved end residues are part of each CDR3. D genes are given only for firm matches. A row's size may be missing; if present it is once, few, many or a size class.

>TRBV5-6|.|.|TRBJ1-1
TGTGCCAGCAGCTTGTTTGGGGGGCCCAACACTGAAGCTTTCTTT
CASSLFGGPNTEAFF
>TRBV2|TRBD2|many|TRBJ2-1
TGTGCCAGCAGTGAATCCTCTCCGAGGACTAGCGGGGAACACAATGAGCAGTTCTTC
CASSESSPRTSGEHNEQFF
>TRBV6-1|.|.|TRBJ2-7
TGTGCCAGCAGACAAGTACAGTGGGTCTACGAGCAGTACTTC
CASRQVQWVYEQYF
>TRBV28|TRBD1|many|TRBJ1-6
TGTGCCAGCAGTCCCTGGGGGGGGGACAGCGGTTCACCCCTCCACTTT
CASSPWGGDSGSPLHF
>TRBV12-3/TRBV12-4|.|few|TRBJ1-6
TGTGCCAGCAGTCCACAGGTTGGGAATTCACCCCTCCACTTT
CASSPQVGNSPLHF
>TRBV7-2|.|many|TRBJ1-1
TGTGCCAGCAGCCAAGACGGGGTAGGTGAAGCTTTCTTT
CASSQDGVGEAFF
>TRBV6-2/TRBV6-3|TRBD1|many|TRBJ2-7
TGTGCCAGCAGTCCGCCGGGACAGGGGTTCCACGAGCAGTACTTC
CASSPPGQGFHEQYF
>TRBV3-1|TRBD1|many|TRBJ1-6
TGTGCCAGCAGCCCAGGGACAGGGGTCTCTTATAATTCACCCCTCCACTTT
CASSPGTGVSYNSPLHF
>TRBV7-7|.|many|TRBJ2-1
TGTGCTAGCAGCTTGGGCACCAGCAGCACCAATGAGCAGTTCTTC
CASSLGTSSTNEQFF
>TRBV9|TRBD2|.|TRBJ2-3
TGTGCCAGCAGCCTTCGACTAGCGGGGGGGCACACAGATACGCAGTATTTT
CASSLRLAGGHTDTQYF
>TRBV19|TRBD1|many|TRBJ1-1
TGTGCCAGTAGTAGCTGGGACAGAAGAAACACTGAAGCTTTCTTT
CASSSWDRRNTEAFF
>TRBV6-1|.|.|TRBJ2-5
TGTGCCAGCAGTGAATCATGGAGTGGGGAGACCCAGTACTTC
CASSESWSGETQYF
>TRBV24-1|TRBD1|.|TRBJ1-2
TGTGCCACCAGTGACGGACAGGGGAAGGGCTACACCTTC
CATSDGQGKGYTF
>TRBV6-1|.|few|TRBJ2-3
TGTGCCAGCAGGACTAGACAGACGAGGGCAGATACGCAGTATTTT
CASRTRQTRADTQYF
>TRBV24-1|TRBD2|few|TRBJ2-3
TGTGCCACCAGTGATTTTGGCGGGACTAGCGTTGATACGCAGTATTTT
CATSDFGGTSVDTQYF